This T cell receptor (beta chain) comes out of a study of blood T cells in healthy people across ages. Peripheral blood samples of about 10 milliliters were drawn from each donor. The CDR3 totals 12 residues. Per the germline V gene, CDR1 is MNHEY and CDR2 is SVGAGI. Turning to this clonotype: Its target is not known. Sequence at one end of the junction differs from germline and may be a read error.

Regarding the study as a whole: It was held that the diversity estimates obtained from one million T cells were underestimates. Researchers report that TCR beta diversity correlated strongly with naive T cell percentage. CMV infection status of these donors was not known.

Primers used in a second PCR of roughly 7 to 12 cycles were a sample-barcoded 5' primer and a J-beta primer mix. TCRdb reprocessed the 5' RACE reads via MiXCR and lists one record per CDR3 protein. The sample has approximately 1.5 million distinct CDR3 sequences; 34% are singletons. The clonotype was recovered from a young woman in good health. The rearrangement links TRBV6-5 to TRBJ2-1; D tentatively fits TRBD1 or TRBD2 (6 bases each). Sequencing was performed on blood. The CDR3 DNA follows: TGTGCCAGCTCTAGGGGGGCTGATGAGCGGTTCTTC. This codes for CASSRGADERFF.